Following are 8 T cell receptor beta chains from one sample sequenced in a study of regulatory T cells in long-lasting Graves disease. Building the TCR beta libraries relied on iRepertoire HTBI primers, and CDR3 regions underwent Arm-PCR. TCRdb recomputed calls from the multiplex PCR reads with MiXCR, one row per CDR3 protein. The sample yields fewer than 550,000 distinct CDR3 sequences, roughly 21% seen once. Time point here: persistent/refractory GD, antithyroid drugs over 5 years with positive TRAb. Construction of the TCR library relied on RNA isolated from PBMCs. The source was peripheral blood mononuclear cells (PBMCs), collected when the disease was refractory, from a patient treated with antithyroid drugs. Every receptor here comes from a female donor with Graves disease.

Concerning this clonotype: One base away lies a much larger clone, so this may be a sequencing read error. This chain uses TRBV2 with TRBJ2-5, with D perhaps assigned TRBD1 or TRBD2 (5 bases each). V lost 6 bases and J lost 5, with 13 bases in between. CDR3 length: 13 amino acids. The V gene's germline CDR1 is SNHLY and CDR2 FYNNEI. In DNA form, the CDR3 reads TGTGCCAGCAGCGGGACGTGGAGGGAGACCCAGTACTTC. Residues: CASSGTWRETQYF.

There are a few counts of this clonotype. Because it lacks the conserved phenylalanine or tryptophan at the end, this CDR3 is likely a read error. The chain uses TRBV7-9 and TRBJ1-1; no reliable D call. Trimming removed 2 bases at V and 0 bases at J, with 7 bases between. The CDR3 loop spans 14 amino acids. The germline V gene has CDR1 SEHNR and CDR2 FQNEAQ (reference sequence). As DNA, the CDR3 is TGTGCCAGCAGCTTAAGGGTCATGAACACTGAAGCTTTCCTT. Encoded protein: CASSLRVMNTEAFL.

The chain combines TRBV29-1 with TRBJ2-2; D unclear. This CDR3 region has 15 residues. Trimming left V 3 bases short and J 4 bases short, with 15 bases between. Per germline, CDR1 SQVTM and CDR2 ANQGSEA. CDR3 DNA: TGCAGCGTTGAGGGGATAGGGCGATTCACCGGGGAGCTGTTTTTT. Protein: CSVEGIGRFTGELFF.

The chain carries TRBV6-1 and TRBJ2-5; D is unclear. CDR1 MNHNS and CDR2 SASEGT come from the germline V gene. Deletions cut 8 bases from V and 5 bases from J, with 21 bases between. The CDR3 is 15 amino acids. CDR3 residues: CASSPKGFDGETQYF. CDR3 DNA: TGTGCCAGCTCACCGAAGGGATTCGACGGGGAGACCCAGTACTTC.

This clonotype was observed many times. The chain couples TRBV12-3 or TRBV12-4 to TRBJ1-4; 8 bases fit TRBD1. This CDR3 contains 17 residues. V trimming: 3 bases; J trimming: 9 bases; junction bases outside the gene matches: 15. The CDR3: CASSLDPGTGDSKKLFF. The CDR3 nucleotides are TGTGCCAGCAGTTTGGACCCCGGGACAGGAGATTCGAAAAAACTGTTTTTT.

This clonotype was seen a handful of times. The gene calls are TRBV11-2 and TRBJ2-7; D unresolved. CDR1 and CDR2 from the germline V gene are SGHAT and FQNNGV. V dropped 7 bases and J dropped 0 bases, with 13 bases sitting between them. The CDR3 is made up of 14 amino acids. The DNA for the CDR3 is TGTGCCAGCATCCTATCACAGATCTCCTACGAGCAGTACTTC. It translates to CASILSQISYEQYF.

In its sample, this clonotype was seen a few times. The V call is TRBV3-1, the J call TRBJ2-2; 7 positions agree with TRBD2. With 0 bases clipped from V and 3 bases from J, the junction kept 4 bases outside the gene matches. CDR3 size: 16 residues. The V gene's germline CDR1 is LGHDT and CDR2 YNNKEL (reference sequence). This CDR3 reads CASSQDSGVYTGELFF. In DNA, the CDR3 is TGTGCCAGCAGCCAAGACAGCGGGGTTTACACCGGGGAGCTGTTTTTT. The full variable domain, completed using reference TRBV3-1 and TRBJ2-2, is DTAVSQTPKYLVTQMGNDKSIKCEQNLGHDTMYWYKQDSKKFLKIMFSYNNKELIINETVPNRFSPKSPDKAHLNLHINSLELGDSAVYFCASSQDSGVYTGELFFGEGSRLTVL.

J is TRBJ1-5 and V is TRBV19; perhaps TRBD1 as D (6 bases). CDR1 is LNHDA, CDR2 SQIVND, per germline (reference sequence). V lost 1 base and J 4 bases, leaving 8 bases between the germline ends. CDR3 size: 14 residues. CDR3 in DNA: TGTGCCAGTAGTATAGTAGGGGGGAATCAGCCCCAGCATTTT. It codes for CASSIVGGNQPQHF. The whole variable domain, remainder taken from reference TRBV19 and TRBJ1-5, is DGGITQSPKYLFRKEGQNVTLSCEQNLNHDAMYWYRQDPGQGLRLIYYSQIVNDFQKGDIAEGYSVSREKKESFPLTVTSAQKNPTAFYLCASSIVGGNQPQHFGDGTRLSIL.